The source of this T cell receptor beta chain is a study of cytotoxic CD8 clonotypes in ibrutinib-treated CLL. Overall study findings and caveats: Baseline levels of clonality went above those of age-matched healthy donors and moved with circulating CD8+ T-cell counts.

The data were produced by immunoSEQ multiplex PCR, yet TCRdb's version contains in-frame clones alone and is incomplete. This sample has 250,000 or so clones, with roughly 70% found just once. On this clone itself: Its antigen is as yet unknown.

The CDR3 runs 14 residues. The trim removed 8 bases at V and 6 bases at J, leaving 12 bases unmatched. CDR1 and CDR2 (germline): SQVTM, ANQGSEA. The genes are TRBV29-1 and TRBJ2-3; 9 bases are shared with TRBD1. Here the sequenced sample was PBMCs, taken after 24 months of ibrutinib treatment. This TCR was recovered from a human donor with chronic lymphocytic leukemia. CDR3 region: CSPPRTGAGDTQYF. DNA for the CDR3: TGCAGCCCCCCTCGGACAGGGGCAGGGGATACGCAGTATTTT.